This T cell receptor beta chain was observed in a study of cytomegalovirus exposure and HLA in healthy donors. Study-wide points: Through in vitro validation, three CMV-associated chains were shown to be specific for CMV antigens. The tendency of first-cohort TCR clusters to co-occur in the roughly 130 validation repertoires was the finding of a later analysis.

Comments on this clone: Its target is not known.

The protocol was immunoSEQ multiplex PCR, while the TCRdb copy is restricted to in-frame clones and leaves out a portion. The table has around 300,000 clones, 70% to 90% seen once. V was cut by 1 base and J by 6 bases, with 16 bases left in between. The CDR3 is made up of 15 amino acids. Looked up from germline, CDR1 is SGHDT and CDR2 is YYEEEE. This sequence was found in a man younger than 40 in good health and CMV-seronegative. Sequencing was done on a sample of PBMCs. The chain links TRBV5-6 to TRBJ1-2, with D possibly TRBD1 on 5 matching bases. CDR3 in amino acids: CASSLKDIPAHGYTF. Written as DNA, the CDR3 is TGTGCCAGCAGCTTGAAGGACATACCAGCCCATGGCTACACCTTC.